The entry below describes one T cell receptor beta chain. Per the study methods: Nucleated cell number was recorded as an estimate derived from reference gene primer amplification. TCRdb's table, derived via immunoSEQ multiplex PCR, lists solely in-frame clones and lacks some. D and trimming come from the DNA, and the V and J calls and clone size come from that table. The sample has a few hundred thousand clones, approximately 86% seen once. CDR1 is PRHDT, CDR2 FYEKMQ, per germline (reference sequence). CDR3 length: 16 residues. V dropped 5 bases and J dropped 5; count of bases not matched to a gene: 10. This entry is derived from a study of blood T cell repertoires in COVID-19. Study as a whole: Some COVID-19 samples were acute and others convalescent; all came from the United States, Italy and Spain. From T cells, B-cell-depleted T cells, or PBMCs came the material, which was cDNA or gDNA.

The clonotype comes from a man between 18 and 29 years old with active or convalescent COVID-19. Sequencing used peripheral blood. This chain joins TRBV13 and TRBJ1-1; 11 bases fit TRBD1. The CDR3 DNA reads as TGTGCCAGCAGCCAGAGGACAGGGGGCGGTGGAACTGAAGCTTTCTTT. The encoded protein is CASSQRTGGGGTEAFF.